This is a list of T cell receptor beta chains from one sample in a study of T-cell reconstitution after alpha-beta-depleted transplantation in children. MiXCR was run by TCRdb on the PCR reads, yielding one entry per CDR3 protein. The sample has 530,000 or so distinct CDR3 sequences; over 25% are singletons. The material sequenced was PBMCs, taken before TCRalphabeta/CD19-depleted stem cell transplant. The receptors originated from a boy younger than two with Wiskott-Aldrich syndrome, due to receive a stem cell transplant. The CDR3 runs from the conserved cysteine through the conserved F or W.

cdr3_aa j_call v_call
CASRATGRYEQYF TRBJ2-7 TRBV28
CSATLLAGVLETQYF TRBJ2-5 TRBV20-1
CSARVLNTNEQFF TRBJ2-1 TRBV20-1
CASSVDRVDGYTF TRBJ1-2 TRBV7-9
CASSRAGGRNTQYF TRBJ2-3 TRBV3-1
CASSQVNGHNYNEQFF TRBJ2-1 TRBV14
CASPPGRGLYNEQFF TRBJ2-1 TRBV6-1
CASSQGAGASETQYF TRBJ2-5 TRBV3-1
CSASTGLGAFF TRBJ1-1 TRBV20-1
CASSSNDRGGSTF TRBJ1-2 TRBV28
CATSDFSGAGYTF TRBJ1-2 TRBV24-1
CASGLDSNQPQHF TRBJ1-5 TRBV6-1
CASSRAAWGESYGYTF TRBJ1-2 TRBV9
CASNGPGASYEQYF TRBJ2-7 TRBV12-3/TRBV12-4
CASSLGGQGHNEQFF TRBJ2-1 TRBV5-1
CASSVGAGYQETQYF TRBJ2-5 TRBV7-8
CASSLRRGALNSPLHF TRBJ1-6 TRBV7-9
CASRFPLETSGRRSNEQFF TRBJ2-1 TRBV5-1
CASSLSQVAEQFF TRBJ2-1 TRBV5-1
CASSIDDGETQYF TRBJ2-5 TRBV19
CASSLIGQETQYF TRBJ2-5 TRBV5-1
CASSYRGLSSGANVLTF TRBJ2-6 TRBV6-5
CASSWGTGTDTQFF TRBJ2-3 TRBV12-3/TRBV12-4
CASSGAGTGSYEQYF TRBJ2-7 TRBV5-1
CASSLSTRGSYEQYF TRBJ2-7 TRBV5-6
CASSWGPGGISYEQYF TRBJ2-7 TRBV5-1
CASSSRDGIYEQYF TRBJ2-7 TRBV14
CASSLGAQSSYNEQFF TRBJ2-1 TRBV5-1
CASSLDEGGTQYF TRBJ2-3 TRBV12-3/TRBV12-4
CATSRGAGHSGELFF TRBJ2-2 TRBV15